Below, 5 T cell receptor beta chains from the same sample are listed, as sequenced in a study of blood T cells in healthy people across ages. Next came a second PCR, run for about 6 to 12 cycles, which used a sample-barcoded 5' primer along with a J-beta primer mix. TCRdb re-called the 5' RACE reads through MiXCR, storing one row per CDR3 protein. The table lists about 1,500,000 distinct CDR3 sequences, approximately 40% of them singletons. Sequences were obtained from blood. These receptors were collected from a woman under 30 in good health.

The chain joins TRBV28 to TRBJ2-5, with 8 positions matching TRBD2. Trimming at V came to 6 bases and at J to 1 base, leaving 7 bases not matched to a gene. The CDR3 totals 15 residues. The germline V gene encodes CDR1 MDHEN and CDR2 SYDVKM. The CDR3 DNA follows: TGTGCCAGCAGGAAATCGGGGGGGCCCCAAGAGACCCAGTACTTC. Amino acids: CASRKSGGPQETQYF. The full variable domain, rest sourced from reference TRBV28 and TRBJ2-5, is DVKVTQSSRYLVKRTGEKVFLECVQDMDHENMFWYRQDPGLGLRLIYFSYDVKMKEKGDIPEGYSVSREKKERFSLILESASTNQTSMYLCASRKSGGPQETQYFGPGTRLLVL.

This clonotype has more than one count but fewer than ten. The chain is built from TRBV12-3 or TRBV12-4 and TRBJ1-2, with 7 bases aligning to TRBD1. The CDR3 is 14 residues long. J was trimmed by 1 base and V by 7 bases; bases with no gene match: 6. The CDR3 bases are TGTGCCAGCAAGGGGGACAGTTTTAACTATGGCTACACCTTC. The encoded protein is CASKGDSFNYGYTF.

The gene calls are TRBV20-1 and TRBJ2-3; a possible D gene is TRBD2 (6 bases). This CDR3 has 16 residues. Trimming shortened V by 1 base and J by 2 bases, and 16 bases separated the two germline ends. CDR1 and CDR2 from the germline V gene are DFQATT and SNEGSKA (reference sequence). The CDR3 nucleotides are TGCAGTGCTAGAGGCGCGGAGGGTCCCTTCACAGATACGCAGTATTTT. It codes for CSARGAEGPFTDTQYF.

Details on this clonotype: Sequence at one end of the junction differs from germline and may be a read error. The genes are TRBV15 and TRBJ2-3, with a tentative D call TRBD1 (6 bases). CDR1 is LNHNV, CDR2 YYDKDF, per germline (reference sequence). This CDR3 has 16 residues. CDR3 sequence: CTTSRIQGRGTDTQYF. In DNA form, the CDR3 reads TGTACCACCAGCAGGATCCAGGGGCGAGGTACAGATACGCAGTATTTT.

V usage is TRBV5-1 and J usage is TRBJ2-7, with 14 positions matching TRBD2. The V gene's germline CDR1 is SGHRS and CDR2 YFSETQ. The J segment lost 1 base and the V segment lost 10 bases, leaving 16 bases of the junction unmatched. The CDR3 covers 18 residues. The CDR3 protein is CASYGGLAGATRSYEQYF. Written as DNA, the CDR3 is TGCGCCTCATACGGGGGACTAGCGGGAGCAACCCGATCCTACGAGCAGTACTTC.